These 23 T cell receptor beta chains came from one sample sequenced in a study of blood T cell repertoires in COVID-19. Profiling relied on immunoSEQ multiplex PCR, and the TCRdb table lists in-frame clones only, not all of them. This sample has about 100,000 clones, with approximately 85% found just once. Sequenced material: peripheral blood. The receptors derive from a woman aged 55-69 years with acute or convalescent COVID-19.

V and J are TRBV18 and TRBJ2-2, with 13 bases aligning to TRBD2. CDR1 and CDR2 from the germline V gene are KGHSH and LQKENI. The CDR3 contains 16 residues. Trimming cost V 3 bases and J 4 bases; bases outside gene matches: 2. Here the CDR3 DNA reads TGTGCCAGCTCACCCCGGACTAGCGGGAGCACCGGGGAGCTGTTTTTT. Translating gives CASSPRTSGSTGELFF.

The genes are TRBV5-4 and TRBJ2-5; TRBD1 is a possible D gene (5 bases). The germline V gene encodes CDR1 SGHNT and CDR2 YYREEE (reference sequence). Trimming shortened V by 3 bases and J by 8 bases, and 17 bases separated the two germline ends. This CDR3 region has 14 residues. The CDR3 loop is CASSSRGIKSTQYF. The DNA for the CDR3 is TGTGCCAGCAGCTCAAGGGGAATCAAGAGTACCCAGTACTTC.

Only one count was recorded for this clone. The rearrangement joins TRBV5-8 to TRBJ2-1; 11 bases fit TRBD2. The CDR3 sequence is 18 residues long. V shed 0 bases, J shed 2 bases, and the junction held 7 bases outside the gene matches. Germline CDR1 and CDR2: SGHTS and YDEGEE. The CDR3 loop reads CASSLALAGGLTYNEQFF. The CDR3 coding sequence is TGTGCCAGCAGCTTGGCTCTAGCGGGAGGATTAACCTACAATGAGCAGTTCTTC.

This clone was seen a single time. This chain uses TRBV19 with TRBJ2-1, with TRBD1 identical over 7 bases. Per germline, CDR1 LNHDA and CDR2 SQIVND (reference sequence). CDR3 length equals 11 residues. The V and J ends lost 7 bases and 15 bases, in that order; junction bases with no gene match: 9. The CDR3 protein is CASTQEGGLFF. For the CDR3, the DNA is TGTGCCAGTACTCAGGAAGGGGGCCTGTTCTTC. The whole variable domain, filled in from reference TRBV19 and TRBJ2-1, reads DGGITQSPKYLFRKEGQNVTLSCEQNLNHDAMYWYRQDPGQGLRLIYYSQIVNDFQKGDIAEGYSVSREKKESFPLTVTSAQKNPTAFYLCASTQEGGLFFGPGTRLTVL.

The chain has TRBV5-1 and TRBJ2-1, with TRBD2 identical over 12 bases. The CDR3 length is 14 residues. V lost 5 bases and J lost 13; bases outside the gene matches: 10. Germline values: CDR1 SGHRS, CDR2 YFSETQ. The CDR3 DNA follows: TGCGCCAGCAGGGAGGGACTAGCGGGTAGGGTACAGTTCTTC. Its translation is CASREGLAGRVQFF.

The chain uses TRBV7-2 and TRBJ1-2, with 7 nucleotides matching TRBD1. J lost 4 bases, V lost 3 bases, and 11 bases had no gene match. In germline, CDR1 is SGHTA, CDR2 FQGNSA. The CDR3 has 16 amino acids. The CDR3 DNA is TGTGCCAGCAGCTTCCCGGGACAGTCGCGAGGCTATGGCTACACCTTC. Translating it yields CASSFPGQSRGYGYTF.

The V and J genes are TRBV13 and TRBJ2-5; tentatively, D is TRBD2 (6 bases). The germline V gene has CDR1 PRHDT and CDR2 FYEKMQ (reference sequence). The CDR3 contains 15 residues. V lost 0 bases to trimming and J lost 7 bases, with 15 bases between them. The CDR3 coding sequence is TGTGCCAGCAGCTTAGGAAGCCCGGGAGTGGGGACCCAGTACTTC. Amino acid sequence: CASSLGSPGVGTQYF.

The genes are TRBV7-9 and TRBJ2-1; TRBD2 aligns across 10 bases. CDR3 length equals 19 residues. V lost 5 bases and J lost 2; bases outside the gene matches: 15. CDR1 is SEHNR and CDR2 is FQNEAQ in the germline V gene (reference sequence). The CDR3 bases are TGTGCCAGCAGCCGCGGGCGTAGCGGGAGGTCCTCCCCCTACAATGAGCAGTTCTTC. Its protein is CASSRGRSGRSSPYNEQFF.

This clone was counted only a few times. The chain recombines TRBV10-1 with TRBJ2-2; 10 positions agree with TRBD1. Trimming took 6 bases from V and 2 from J; bases not matched to a gene: 3. CDR1 is WNHNN and CDR2 is SYGVQD in the germline V gene (reference sequence). CDR3 size: 15 residues. CDR3 region: CASSRDRGNTGELFF. The CDR3 DNA reads as TGCGCCAGCAGCCGGGACAGGGGAAACACCGGGGAGCTGTTTTTT.

This clone has a single count. V is TRBV18 and J is TRBJ2-2; possibly TRBD2 for D (5 bases). There are 15 residues in the CDR3. The germline V gene has CDR1 KGHSH and CDR2 LQKENI. Trimming cost V 1 base and J 7 bases, with 13 bases left between them. This chain's CDR3 is CASSPQMGDGGELFF. The CDR3 DNA sequence: TGTGCCAGCTCACCACAAATGGGAGACGGCGGGGAGCTGTTTTTT.

J is TRBJ2-3 and V is TRBV12-3 or TRBV12-4; D is ambiguous. The CDR3 is made up of 13 amino acids. Trimming removed 6 bases from V and 4 bases from J, with 11 bases in between. The CDR3 here is CASSVGSPDTQYF. The CDR3 DNA follows: TGTGCCAGCAGCGTGGGTAGCCCAGATACGCAGTATTTT.

V gene TRBV11-2 combines with J gene TRBJ2-3; D uncertain. Per germline, CDR1 SGHAT and CDR2 FQNNGV. The CDR3 is 12 residues long. Trimming pared 4 bases from V and 5 bases from J, leaving 7 bases between. DNA for the CDR3: TGTGCCAGCAGCTCAATTGTAGATACGCAGTATTTT. Amino acids: CASSSIVDTQYF.

The rearrangement uses TRBV6-5 and TRBJ1-1; 9 bases line up with TRBD1. J gave up 4 bases and V 6 bases, and 6 bases lay outside the gene matches. Germline V lookup: CDR1 MNHEY, CDR2 SVGAGI. This CDR3 spans 14 amino acids. The CDR3 coding sequence is TGTGCCAGCAGGAAGGACAGGGGAGGCACTGAAGCTTTCTTT. Its translation is CASRKDRGGTEAFF.

The J gene is TRBJ2-5, the V gene TRBV12-5; 7 bases align to TRBD2. This CDR3 has 17 residues. The V gene's germline CDR1 is LGHNT and CDR2 FRNRAP. Trimming at V came to 0 bases and at J to 5 bases, leaving 12 bases not matched to a gene. CDR3 DNA: TGTGCTAGTGGTTTGGTAGCCGGGCGGGCCGGGGGGGAGACCCAGTACTTC. Translation: CASGLVAGRAGGETQYF.

The chain links TRBV10-3 to TRBJ1-6; 7 nucleotides line up with TRBD1. This CDR3 region has 16 residues. V lost 3 bases, J lost 7 bases, and 9 bases stayed unmatched. CDR1 and CDR2 (germline): ENHRY, SYGVKD. The CDR3 reads CAISEASTGINSPLHF. Here the CDR3 DNA reads TGTGCCATCAGTGAAGCGTCGACAGGGATAAATTCACCCCTCCACTTT.

The chain is built from TRBV5-4 and TRBJ2-5; 7 nucleotides align to TRBD1. Germline V gives CDR1 SGHNT, CDR2 YYREEE (reference sequence). The junction had 6 bases not matched to a gene; V was cut back by 0 bases and J by 1 base. The CDR3 sequence is 16 residues long. CDR3 sequence: CASSLAARGPQETQYF. CDR3 nucleotide sequence: TGTGCCAGCAGCTTGGCAGCGAGGGGGCCCCAAGAGACCCAGTACTTC.

The V gene is TRBV10-3, the J gene TRBJ2-7, with 7 bases fitting TRBD2. The CDR3 extends over 14 amino acids. Trimming cost V 3 bases and J 4 bases; bases outside gene matches: 6. Germline assignment: CDR1 ENHRY and CDR2 SYGVKD. This chain's CDR3 is CAISEGRATYEQYV. The CDR3 region has the DNA TGTGCCATCAGTGAAGGGAGGGCAACTTACGAGCAGTACGTC.

The CDR3 nucleotides read TGCAGTGCTAGTTACGGACTTCCCCCCTACGAGCAGTACTTC. Encoded protein: CSASYGLPPYEQYF. The V and J genes are TRBV20-1 and TRBJ2-7, with D possibly matching TRBD2 (5 bases). This CDR3 comprises 14 residues. Germline-derived CDR1 and CDR2 are DFQATT and SNEGSKA (reference sequence). V was shortened by 3 bases and J by 2 bases, with 14 bases between the two germline ends.

The chain carries TRBV19 and TRBJ2-1; D is possibly TRBD1 (6 bases). Between the trimmed V and J ends, which lost 5 bases and 3 bases, there was a span of 14 bases. CDR3 size: 15 residues. Germline CDR1 and CDR2: LNHDA and SQIVND (reference sequence). CDR3 residues: CASSPNRALYNEQFF. As DNA, the CDR3 is TGTGCCAGTAGTCCCAACAGGGCCCTCTACAATGAGCAGTTCTTC.

This clone was seen only a few times. This chain connects TRBV30 to TRBJ1-1; no clear D. The germline V gene has CDR1 GTSNPN and CDR2 SVGIG (reference sequence). V lost 4 bases to trimming and J lost 4 bases, with 13 bases between them. CDR3 size: 13 residues. In DNA form, the CDR3 reads TGTGCCTGGACGAAAGCGGTGAGCACTGAAGCTTTCTTT. Translating it yields CAWTKAVSTEAFF.

This chain joins TRBV30 and TRBJ1-6; D might be TRBD1 (5 bases). Trimming stripped 6 bases from V and 0 bases from J, with 9 bases between. The CDR3 contains 14 residues. The V gene's germline CDR1 is GTSNPN and CDR2 SVGIG (reference sequence). This chain's CDR3 is CACRVSSYNSPLHF. CDR3 nucleotides: TGTGCCTGCAGGGTGAGCTCCTATAATTCACCCCTCCACTTT.

V gene TRBV2 combines with J gene TRBJ2-3, with 11 bases matching TRBD2. V gave up 7 bases and J gave up 0 bases; unmatched junction bases: 9. Germline-derived CDR1 and CDR2 are SNHLY and FYNNEI. The CDR3 is 17 residues long. For the CDR3, the DNA is TGTGCCAGCACGGCCAGGGGGACTAGCGGAAGCACAGATACGCAGTATTTT. Amino acid sequence: CASTARGTSGSTDTQYF.

In this sample, this clone turned up a few times. The rearrangement joins TRBV6-4 to TRBJ2-2, with D possibly matching TRBD1 (6 bases). This CDR3 is 13 amino acids long. V lost 3 bases and J 6 bases, leaving 8 bases between the germline ends. Germline assignment: CDR1 MRHNA and CDR2 SNTAGT. In DNA, the CDR3 is TGTGCCAGCAGTGAACAGGGTTCCGGGGAGCTGTTTTTT. Its protein product is CASSEQGSGELFF.